This entry lists 19 T cell receptor beta chains sequenced from one sample in a study of neurological immune-mediated disorders. One entry per CDR3 protein, called by TCRdb with MiXCR from the 5' RACE reads. The data hold roughly 66,000 distinct CDR3 sequences, with about 5.1% observed a single time. Specimen: PBMCs. Receptors were obtained from an older woman with multiple sclerosis.

This clonotype was picked up many times. J is TRBJ1-1 and V is TRBV4-3, with unresolved D. CDR3 length equals 13 residues. In germline, CDR1 is LGHNA, CDR2 YSLEER. The V end was cut by 1 base, the J end by 10 bases, with 13 bases between. CDR3 coding DNA: TGCGCCAGCAGCCAAGTCCCAAGCGGCGGAGCTTTCTTT. Its translation: CASSQVPSGGAFF.

By share, this clonotype ranks as medium-sized. The chain employs TRBV20-1 and TRBJ2-5; tentatively, D is TRBD1 (6 bases). V lost 4 bases and J lost 3, with 6 bases in between. This CDR3 is built from 11 residues. The germline V gene has CDR1 DFQATT and CDR2 SNEGSKA (reference sequence). CDR3 nucleotide sequence: TGCAGTGCTAACAGGGAAGAGACCCAGTACTTC. Protein: CSANREETQYF.

This clonotype was detected ten times or more. The CDR3 nucleotides are TGCAGTGCTTCTGACCCCACTCACAAAAACACTGAAGCTTTCTTT. This encodes CSASDPTHKNTEAFF. The J gene is TRBJ1-1, the V gene TRBV20-1; D is undetermined. This CDR3 region has 15 residues. Germline assignment: CDR1 DFQATT and CDR2 SNEGSKA (reference sequence). V lost 5 bases, J lost 2 bases, and 18 bases lay in between.

V is TRBV5-7 and J is TRBJ2-5; tentative D call: TRBD1 (6 bases). TRBV5-7 is marked as an open reading frame, function uncertain. V lost 4 bases, J lost 3 bases, and 16 bases lay in between. This CDR3 spans 15 amino acids. The CDR3 bases are TGTGCCAGCAGCGACAGGATTACCCCAAAAGAGACCCAGTACTTC. Translating it yields CASSDRITPKETQYF.

This clonotype was seen ten or more times. The chain links TRBV5-1 to TRBJ2-7, with 12 nucleotides matching TRBD2. This CDR3 spans 14 amino acids. The V segment lost 4 bases and the J segment 5 bases; nucleotides outside the gene matches: 4. Germline CDR1 reads SGHRS; CDR2 reads YFSETQ. In DNA form, the CDR3 reads TGCGCCAGCAGCCTACCTAGCGGGAGGGACGAGCAGTACTTC. Translating it yields CASSLPSGRDEQYF.

In this sample, this clonotype turned up many times. This chain uses TRBV4-1 with TRBJ2-1; no clear D gene. Germline V gene lookup returns CDR1 MGHRA and CDR2 YSYEKL. CDR3 length: 12 residues. V was trimmed by 1 base and J by 9 bases, leaving 7 bases between them. This CDR3 is CASSQVGSEQFF. As DNA, the CDR3 is TGCGCCAGCAGCCAAGTAGGTAGTGAGCAGTTCTTC.

This clonotype was seen repeatedly, ten times or more. The chain couples TRBV7-2 to TRBJ1-1; D is perhaps TRBD1 (5 bases). V lost 1 base and J 0 bases, leaving 6 bases between the germline ends. Per germline, CDR1 SGHTA and CDR2 FQGNSA. The CDR3 contains 14 residues. The CDR3 sequence is CASSLGQLNTEAFF. The CDR3 DNA reads as TGTGCCAGCAGCTTAGGACAGCTGAACACTGAAGCTTTCTTT.

This clonotype was detected ten times or more. The V call is TRBV29-1, the J call TRBJ1-2, with a weak D call TRBD1 (5 bases). CDR1 is SQVTM and CDR2 is ANQGSEA in the germline V gene. V was pared by 0 bases and J by 7 bases, with 12 bases between. This CDR3 comprises 13 residues. Here the CDR3 reads CSVEEKGAGGYTF. The CDR3 bases are TGCAGCGTTGAAGAAAAAGGGGCGGGTGGCTACACCTTC.

This clonotype has a count of ten or more. V usage is TRBV6-6 and J usage is TRBJ2-7, with D possibly matching TRBD2 (6 bases). Germline V CDR1 and CDR2: MNHNY, SVGAGI (reference sequence). The ends were cut back, 6 bases at V and 0 bases at J, with 12 bases in the middle. This CDR3 has 14 amino acids. CDR3 sequence reads: CASRARDSSYEQYF. CDR3 DNA sequence: TGTGCCAGCAGAGCTCGGGACTCCTCCTACGAGCAGTACTTC.

At least ten counts were recorded for this clonotype. The rearrangement uses TRBV6-2 or TRBV6-3 and TRBJ2-1, with 10 positions matching TRBD2. With 0 bases clipped from V and 1 base from J, the junction kept 12 bases outside the gene matches. Germline assignment: CDR1 MNHEY and CDR2 SVGEGT. The length of the CDR3 is 20 residues. CDR3 sequence (DNA): TGTGCCAGCAGTTACTCTCAGGGGTTGTCTAGCGGGAGTTCCTACAATGAGCAGTTCTTC. Translating gives CASSYSQGLSSGSSYNEQFF.

The sample holds many counts of this clonotype. CDR3 DNA: TGTGCCATCAGCCGAGGGACAGGAAAACAAGAGACCCAGTACTTC. Translating gives CAISRGTGKQETQYF. This chain connects TRBV10-3 to TRBJ2-5; 8 bases are shared with TRBD1. Trimming cost V 6 bases and J 2 bases; bases outside gene matches: 8. CDR1 is ENHRY, CDR2 SYGVKD, per germline. This CDR3 is built from 15 residues.

This chain uses TRBV27 with TRBJ2-6; D gene unclear. The CDR3 contains 16 residues. V gave up 0 bases and J gave up 0 bases, with 6 bases separating them. From germline, CDR1 is MNHEY and CDR2 SMNVEV (reference sequence). The CDR3 DNA is TGTGCCAGCAGTTTATCGATATCCTCTGGGGCCAACGTCCTGACTTTC. Encoded protein: CASSLSISSGANVLTF.

This clonotype was picked up many times. The chain combines TRBV20-1 with TRBJ1-6; D unresolved. CDR1 is DFQATT, CDR2 SNEGSKA, per germline (reference sequence). The CDR3 is 15 amino acids. V lost 0 bases, J lost 9 bases, and 15 bases lay in between. The CDR3 region has the DNA TGCAGTGCTAGAGATGCGACTCTCAACGGTTCACCCCTCCACTTT. Translation gives CSARDATLNGSPLHF.

This clonotype was observed at least ten times. This sequence joins TRBV20-1 and TRBJ2-1, with 12 bases fitting TRBD2. V shed 3 bases and J 7 bases; nucleotides not matched to a gene: 7. Germline assignment: CDR1 DFQATT and CDR2 SNEGSKA (reference sequence). There are 15 residues in the CDR3. The CDR3: CSARGLAGGPNEQFF. The CDR3 region has the DNA TGCAGTGCTAGGGGGCTAGCGGGAGGGCCAAATGAGCAGTTCTTC.

This clonotype was counted ten times or more. The chain is built from TRBV20-1 and TRBJ1-6; 9 bases line up with TRBD1. This CDR3 contains 15 residues. The germline V gene has CDR1 DFQATT and CDR2 SNEGSKA (reference sequence). V was clipped by 6 bases and J by 7 bases; unmatched bases: 10. CDR3 region: CSAQATGGVNSPLHF. The DNA of the CDR3 is TGCAGTGCCCAAGCTACAGGGGGCGTAAATTCACCCCTCCACTTT.

This clonotype was detected ten times or more. The chain combines TRBV3-1 with TRBJ1-5, with a possible D match to TRBD1 (5 bases). CDR3 length: 13 residues. Germline V CDR1 and CDR2: LGHDT, YNNKEL (reference sequence). Trimming removed 2 bases at V and 5 bases at J, with 7 bases between. DNA of the CDR3: TGTGCCAGCAGCCAACTAGGGGATCAGCCCCAGCATTTT. Translated, it gives CASSQLGDQPQHF.

This clonotype was counted many times. The rearrangement uses TRBV5-1 and TRBJ1-3; 8 positions agree with TRBD1. With V trimmed by 0 bases and J by 1 base, 6 bases remained unmatched. Germline loops: CDR1 SGHRS, CDR2 YFSETQ. CDR3 length: 17 residues. CDR3 nucleotides: TGCGCCAGCAGCTTGGTTCCCAGGGGGCCATCTGGAAACACCATATATTTT. Protein sequence: CASSLVPRGPSGNTIYF.

A few counts support this clonotype. At one end, the junction sequence differs from germline, possibly due to a read error. V is TRBV5-1 and J is TRBJ2-6; 8 bases are a match to TRBD1. The CDR3 covers 18 residues. Germline CDR1 and CDR2: SGHRS and YFSETQ. This CDR3 reads CASSLSTGGSSGDNVLTF. For the CDR3, the DNA is TGCGCCAGCAGCTTGAGCACAGGGGGGAGCTCTGGGGACAACGTCCTGACTTTC.

This clonotype was counted ten times or more. V gene TRBV9 combines with J gene TRBJ2-3, with 15 bases identical to TRBD2. Germline values: CDR1 SGDLS, CDR2 YYNGEE. The CDR3 has 19 amino acids. V shed 4 bases, J shed 0 bases, and the junction held 9 bases outside the gene matches. The CDR3 DNA reads as TGTGCCAGCAGCTCTGGACTAGCGGGAGGGCCAGCTAGCACAGATACGCAGTATTTT. Translating gives CASSSGLAGGPASTDTQYF.